Listed below are T cell receptor beta chains from one sample, sequenced in a study of early T cells in non-severe SARS-CoV-2 infection. From the 5' RACE reads, TCRdb called clonotypes with MiXCR, one entry per CDR3 protein. The repertoire holds some 66,000 distinct CDR3 sequences, with approximately 13% as singletons. The sequenced sample was whole blood. The receptors derive from an adult who was a healthcare worker with PCR-confirmed SARS-CoV-2 infection or an uninfected control (not recorded which). Each CDR3 is given with its conserved first and last residue. The D gene is left open where the match is weak. For some rows the clone size is stated as once, few or many, or as a class when expanded; others skip it.

cdr3_aa: CASSLLRNTEAFF; cdr3_nt: TGTGCCAGCAGCCTTTTGAGGAACACTGAAGCTTTCTTT; j_call: TRBJ1-1; clone_size: .; v_call: TRBV3-1; d_call: .
cdr3_aa: CASSPGTGGRWTEAFF; cdr3_nt: TGTGCCAGCAGTCCCGGGACAGGGGGCAGATGGACTGAAGCTTTCTTT; j_call: TRBJ1-1; clone_size: .; v_call: TRBV12-3/TRBV12-4; d_call: TRBD1
cdr3_aa: CASRLDPAGETGELFF; cdr3_nt: TGTGCAAGTCGCTTAGATCCTGCTGGAGAGACCGGGGAGCTGTTTTTT; j_call: TRBJ2-2; clone_size: many; v_call: TRBV12-2; d_call: .
cdr3_aa: CASSPSETQYF; cdr3_nt: TGTGCCAGCTCACCATCCGAGACCCAGTACTTC; j_call: TRBJ2-5; clone_size: many; v_call: TRBV18; d_call: .
cdr3_aa: CSVGRDRTVDEQYF; cdr3_nt: TGCAGCGTTGGGCGGGACAGGACTGTGGACGAGCAGTACTTC; j_call: TRBJ2-7; clone_size: many; v_call: TRBV29-1; d_call: TRBD1
cdr3_aa: CASRYRSETQYF; cdr3_nt: TGTGCCAGCAGGTACAGGTCAGAGACCCAGTACTTC; j_call: TRBJ2-5; clone_size: many; v_call: TRBV12-3/TRBV12-4; d_call: .
cdr3_aa: CASSPRFVGHTEAFF; cdr3_nt: TGTGCCAGCTCACCACGTTTTGTGGGCCACACTGAAGCTTTCTTT; j_call: TRBJ1-1; clone_size: many; v_call: TRBV18; d_call: .
cdr3_aa: CAWSVSRRGAYEQYF; cdr3_nt: TGTGCCTGGAGTGTTTCGCGGCGAGGCGCCTACGAGCAGTACTTC; j_call: TRBJ2-7; clone_size: many; v_call: TRBV30; d_call: .
cdr3_aa: CSARRTSGHYNEQFF; cdr3_nt: TGCAGTGCTAGACGGACTAGCGGCCACTACAATGAGCAGTTCTTC; j_call: TRBJ2-1; clone_size: many; v_call: TRBV20-1; d_call: TRBD2
cdr3_aa: CASSFDRGQGEQYF; cdr3_nt: TGTGCCAGCAGCTTCGACAGGGGGCAAGGGGAGCAGTACTTC; j_call: TRBJ2-7; clone_size: .; v_call: TRBV13; d_call: TRBD1
cdr3_aa: CAWSVQILAGGSEQFF; cdr3_nt: TGTGCCTGGAGTGTACAGATACTAGCGGGGGGTAGTGAGCAGTTCTTC; j_call: TRBJ2-1; clone_size: many; v_call: TRBV30; d_call: TRBD2
cdr3_aa: CASSLAQGNGYTF; cdr3_nt: TGTGCCAGCAGCTTAGCTCAGGGGAATGGCTACACCTTC; j_call: TRBJ1-2; clone_size: many; v_call: TRBV11-2; d_call: .
cdr3_aa: CASSAGTSTDTQYF; cdr3_nt: TGTGCCAGCAGTGCCGGGACTAGCACAGATACGCAGTATTTT; j_call: TRBJ2-3; clone_size: few; v_call: TRBV6-4; d_call: .
cdr3_aa: CSVQGVSGEQYF; cdr3_nt: TGCAGCGTTCAAGGGGTTAGCGGCGAGCAGTACTTC; j_call: TRBJ2-7; clone_size: .; v_call: TRBV29-1; d_call: .
cdr3_aa: CASSSEQGNSNQPQHF; cdr3_nt: TGTGCCAGCAGCTCCGAACAGGGGAATAGCAATCAGCCCCAGCATTTT; j_call: TRBJ1-5; clone_size: many; v_call: TRBV6-5; d_call: TRBD1
cdr3_aa: CASSYSNRGGTDTQYF; cdr3_nt: TGTGCCAGCAGTTACTCAAACCGGGGGGGCACAGATACGCAGTATTTT; j_call: TRBJ2-3; clone_size: many; v_call: TRBV6-6; d_call: TRBD2
cdr3_aa: CASSYWGRHSNQPQHF; cdr3_nt: TGTGCCAGCAGTTATTGGGGGCGCCATAGCAATCAGCCCCAGCATTTT; j_call: TRBJ1-5; clone_size: many; v_call: TRBV6-6; d_call: .
cdr3_aa: CASSQDVGELFF; cdr3_nt: TGTGCCAGCAGCCAAGATGTCGGGGAGCTGTTTTTT; j_call: TRBJ2-2; clone_size: .; v_call: TRBV3-1; d_call: .
cdr3_aa: CASGKDSGGSTDTQYF; cdr3_nt: TGCGCCAGCGGGAAGGATAGCGGGGGGAGCACAGATACGCAGTATTTT; j_call: TRBJ2-3; clone_size: .; v_call: TRBV5-1; d_call: TRBD2
cdr3_aa: CSGSGLTDTQYF; cdr3_nt: TGCAGCGGCAGCGGACTCACAGATACGCAGTATTTT; j_call: TRBJ2-3; clone_size: many; v_call: TRBV29-1; d_call: .
cdr3_aa: CASSQDLGAAGNTIYF; cdr3_nt: TGCGCCAGCAGCCAAGATCTGGGAGCAGCGGGAAACACCATATATTTT; j_call: TRBJ1-3; clone_size: many; v_call: TRBV4-3; d_call: .
cdr3_aa: CSASLGQGGNQPQHF; cdr3_nt: TGCAGTGCTAGCCTAGGACAGGGCGGCAATCAGCCCCAGCATTTT; j_call: TRBJ1-5; clone_size: many; v_call: TRBV20-1; d_call: TRBD1
cdr3_aa: CASSLRLAGSDTQYF; cdr3_nt: TGTGCCAGCAGTCTAAGACTAGCGGGTTCAGATACGCAGTATTTT; j_call: TRBJ2-3; clone_size: few; v_call: TRBV12-3/TRBV12-4; d_call: TRBD2
cdr3_aa: CASSRNDRAATEAFF; cdr3_nt: TGTGCCAGCAGCCGGAATGACAGGGCGGCCACTGAAGCTTTCTTT; j_call: TRBJ1-1; clone_size: many; v_call: TRBV3-1; d_call: TRBD1
cdr3_aa: CSVLSPSSYNEQFF; cdr3_nt: TGCAGCGTGTTATCCCCGAGCTCCTACAATGAGCAGTTCTTC; j_call: TRBJ2-1; clone_size: many; v_call: TRBV29-1; d_call: .
cdr3_aa: CASSSGLDRGYEQYF; cdr3_nt: TGCGCCAGCAGCTCGGGACTGGACAGGGGGTACGAGCAGTACTTC; j_call: TRBJ2-7; clone_size: .; v_call: TRBV5-1; d_call: TRBD1
cdr3_aa: CASSEIRGTSIPHEQYF; cdr3_nt: TGTGCCAGCAGTGAGATCCGCGGGACTAGCATTCCCCACGAGCAGTACTTC; j_call: TRBJ2-7; clone_size: many; v_call: TRBV6-1; d_call: TRBD2
cdr3_aa: CALAASGGEADTQYF; cdr3_nt: TGTGCACTAGCAGCCAGCGGGGGGGAAGCAGATACGCAGTATTTT; j_call: TRBJ2-3; clone_size: many; v_call: TRBV10-3; d_call: TRBD2
cdr3_aa: CASSQPGRRAGTYEQYF; cdr3_nt: TGCGCCAGCAGTCAACCCGGGAGGAGGGCGGGGACCTACGAGCAGTACTTC; j_call: TRBJ2-7; clone_size: few; v_call: TRBV23-1; d_call: TRBD2
cdr3_aa: CASSPPGPTQETQYF; cdr3_nt: TGTGCCAGCAGCCCTCCGGGTCCGACTCAGGAGACCCAGTACTTC; j_call: TRBJ2-5; clone_size: many; v_call: TRBV3-1; d_call: .
cdr3_aa: CAWRLSGQGLKNGYTF; cdr3_nt: TGTGCCTGGAGATTATCAGGACAGGGGTTAAAAAATGGCTACACCTTC; j_call: TRBJ1-2; clone_size: few; v_call: TRBV30; d_call: TRBD1
cdr3_aa: CASSPPVGLTEAFF; cdr3_nt: TGTGCCAGCTCACCACCGGTTGGGCTCACTGAAGCTTTCTTT; j_call: TRBJ1-1; clone_size: few; v_call: TRBV18; d_call: .
cdr3_aa: CASSSPQGGEKLFF; cdr3_nt: TGTGCCAGCAGTTCCCCGCAGGGTGGTGAAAAACTGTTTTTT; j_call: TRBJ1-4; clone_size: many; v_call: TRBV28; d_call: .
cdr3_aa: CASSQVPGTAKNIQYF; cdr3_nt: TGCGCCAGCAGCCAGGTCCCCGGGACAGCCAAAAACATTCAGTACTTC; j_call: TRBJ2-4; clone_size: many; v_call: TRBV4-1; d_call: .
cdr3_aa: CASSFPGGTDTQYF; cdr3_nt: TGTGCCAGCAGTTTTCCGGGCGGCACAGATACGCAGTATTTT; j_call: TRBJ2-3; clone_size: few; v_call: TRBV28; d_call: .
cdr3_aa: CASSLGKPQPQHF; cdr3_nt: TGTGCCAGCAGCTTAGGCAAGCCTCAGCCCCAGCATTTT; j_call: TRBJ1-5; clone_size: few; v_call: TRBV7-2; d_call: .
cdr3_aa: CASSAGTGQFF; cdr3_nt: TGTGCCAGCAGCGCCGGGACAGGACAGTTCTTC; j_call: TRBJ2-1; clone_size: .; v_call: TRBV11-2; d_call: TRBD1
cdr3_aa: CATSDRVPPTDTQYF; cdr3_nt: TGTGCCACCAGTGATCGAGTACCACCTACAGATACGCAGTATTTT; j_call: TRBJ2-3; clone_size: .; v_call: TRBV24-1; d_call: .
cdr3_aa: CASSLVAGTELFF; cdr3_nt: TGTGCCAGCAGCTTAGTGGCGGGGACGGAACTGTTTTTT; j_call: TRBJ1-4; clone_size: many; v_call: TRBV7-2; d_call: .
cdr3_aa: CASSSTGQGYNEQFF; cdr3_nt: TGTGCCAGCAGCTCCACGGGACAGGGGTATAATGAGCAGTTCTTC; j_call: TRBJ2-1; clone_size: .; v_call: TRBV5-6; d_call: TRBD1
cdr3_aa: CSVWAASYEQYF; cdr3_nt: TGCAGCGTTTGGGCGGCTTCCTACGAGCAGTACTTC; j_call: TRBJ2-7; clone_size: few; v_call: TRBV29-1; d_call: .
cdr3_aa: CASSPPENTGELFF; cdr3_nt: TGTGCCAGCTCACCACCCGAGAACACCGGGGAGCTGTTTTTT; j_call: TRBJ2-2; clone_size: many; v_call: TRBV18; d_call: .
cdr3_aa: CASSLAPGFYEQYF; cdr3_nt: TGTGCCAGCAGCTTAGCACCAGGGTTCTACGAGCAGTACTTC; j_call: TRBJ2-7; clone_size: few; v_call: TRBV7-9; d_call: .
cdr3_aa: CASSLGARGEAFF; cdr3_nt: TGTGCCAGCAGCTTAGGGGCTCGGGGTGAAGCTTTCTTT; j_call: TRBJ1-1; clone_size: few; v_call: TRBV7-6; d_call: .
cdr3_aa: CAISGQEGNTIYF; cdr3_nt: TGTGCCATCAGCGGACAGGAGGGAAACACCATATATTTT; j_call: TRBJ1-3; clone_size: .; v_call: TRBV10-3; d_call: TRBD1
cdr3_aa: CASSRDPAGTGELFF; cdr3_nt: TGTGCCAGCTCGCGGGACCCCGCAGGCACCGGGGAGCTGTTTTTT; j_call: TRBJ2-2; clone_size: few; v_call: TRBV18; d_call: .
cdr3_aa: CASSLDVPLGNEQFF; cdr3_nt: TGCGCCAGCAGCTTGGATGTCCCCTTAGGGAATGAGCAGTTCTTC; j_call: TRBJ2-1; clone_size: many; v_call: TRBV5-1; d_call: .
cdr3_aa: CASSQGVNTGELFF; cdr3_nt: TGTGCCAGCAGCCAAGGAGTGAACACCGGGGAGCTGTTTTTT; j_call: TRBJ2-2; clone_size: many; v_call: TRBV9; d_call: .
cdr3_aa: CASSQVTSGSGTDTQYF; cdr3_nt: TGCGCCAGCAGCCAAGTTACTAGCGGGAGCGGCACAGATACGCAGTATTTT; j_call: TRBJ2-3; clone_size: many; v_call: TRBV4-1; d_call: TRBD2
cdr3_aa: CASSQVAGELFF; cdr3_nt: TGTGCCAGCAGCCAGGTAGCCGGGGAGCTGTTTTTT; j_call: TRBJ2-2; clone_size: .; v_call: TRBV7-9; d_call: .
cdr3_aa: CATSGLAGGPDNEQFF; cdr3_nt: TGTGCCACCAGTGGACTAGCGGGAGGGCCCGACAATGAGCAGTTCTTC; j_call: TRBJ2-1; clone_size: few; v_call: TRBV24-1; d_call: TRBD2
cdr3_aa: CASSLAAGGTGNSPLHF; cdr3_nt: TGTGCCAGCAGCTTAGCGGCGGGGGGGACAGGAAATTCACCCCTCCACTTT; j_call: TRBJ1-6; clone_size: .; v_call: TRBV7-9; d_call: TRBD1
cdr3_aa: CATSDPGQSSYNEQFF; cdr3_nt: TGTGCCACCAGTGACCCGGGACAGAGCTCCTACAATGAGCAGTTCTTC; j_call: TRBJ2-1; clone_size: many; v_call: TRBV24-1; d_call: TRBD1
cdr3_aa: CASILLHGTGTNEKLFF; cdr3_nt: TGTGCCAGCATCCTACTCCACGGGACAGGGACAAATGAAAAACTGTTTTTT; j_call: TRBJ1-4; clone_size: once; v_call: TRBV6-2/TRBV6-3; d_call: TRBD1
cdr3_aa: CASSLGSLAGGPGNEQFF; cdr3_nt: TGTGCCAGCAGCTTGGGGTCACTAGCGGGAGGGCCAGGGAATGAGCAGTTCTTC; j_call: TRBJ2-1; clone_size: .; v_call: TRBV7-9; d_call: TRBD2
cdr3_aa: CASSKGLGRDTQYF; cdr3_nt: TGTGCCAGCAGCAAGGGACTAGGACGCGATACGCAGTATTTT; j_call: TRBJ2-3; clone_size: .; v_call: TRBV14; d_call: TRBD2
cdr3_aa: CASTTGLYGYTF; cdr3_nt: TGTGCCAGCACCACTGGTCTCTATGGCTACACCTTC; j_call: TRBJ1-2; clone_size: .; v_call: TRBV28; d_call: .